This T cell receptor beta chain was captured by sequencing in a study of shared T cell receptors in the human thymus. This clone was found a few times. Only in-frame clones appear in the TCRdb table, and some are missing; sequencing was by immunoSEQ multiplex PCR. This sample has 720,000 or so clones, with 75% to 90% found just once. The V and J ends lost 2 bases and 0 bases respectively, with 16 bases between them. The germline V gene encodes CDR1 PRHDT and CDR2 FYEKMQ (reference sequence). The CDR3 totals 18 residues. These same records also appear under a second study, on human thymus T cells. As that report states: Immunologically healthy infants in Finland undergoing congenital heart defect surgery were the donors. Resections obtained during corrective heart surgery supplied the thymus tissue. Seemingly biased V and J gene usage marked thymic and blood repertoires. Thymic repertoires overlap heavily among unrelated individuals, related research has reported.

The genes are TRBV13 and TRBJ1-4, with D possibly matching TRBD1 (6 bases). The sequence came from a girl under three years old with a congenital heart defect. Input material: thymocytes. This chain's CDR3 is CASSLLQGLNATNEKLFF. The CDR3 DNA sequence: TGTGCCAGCAGCTTATTACAGGGCCTCAATGCAACTAATGAAAAACTGTTTTTT.